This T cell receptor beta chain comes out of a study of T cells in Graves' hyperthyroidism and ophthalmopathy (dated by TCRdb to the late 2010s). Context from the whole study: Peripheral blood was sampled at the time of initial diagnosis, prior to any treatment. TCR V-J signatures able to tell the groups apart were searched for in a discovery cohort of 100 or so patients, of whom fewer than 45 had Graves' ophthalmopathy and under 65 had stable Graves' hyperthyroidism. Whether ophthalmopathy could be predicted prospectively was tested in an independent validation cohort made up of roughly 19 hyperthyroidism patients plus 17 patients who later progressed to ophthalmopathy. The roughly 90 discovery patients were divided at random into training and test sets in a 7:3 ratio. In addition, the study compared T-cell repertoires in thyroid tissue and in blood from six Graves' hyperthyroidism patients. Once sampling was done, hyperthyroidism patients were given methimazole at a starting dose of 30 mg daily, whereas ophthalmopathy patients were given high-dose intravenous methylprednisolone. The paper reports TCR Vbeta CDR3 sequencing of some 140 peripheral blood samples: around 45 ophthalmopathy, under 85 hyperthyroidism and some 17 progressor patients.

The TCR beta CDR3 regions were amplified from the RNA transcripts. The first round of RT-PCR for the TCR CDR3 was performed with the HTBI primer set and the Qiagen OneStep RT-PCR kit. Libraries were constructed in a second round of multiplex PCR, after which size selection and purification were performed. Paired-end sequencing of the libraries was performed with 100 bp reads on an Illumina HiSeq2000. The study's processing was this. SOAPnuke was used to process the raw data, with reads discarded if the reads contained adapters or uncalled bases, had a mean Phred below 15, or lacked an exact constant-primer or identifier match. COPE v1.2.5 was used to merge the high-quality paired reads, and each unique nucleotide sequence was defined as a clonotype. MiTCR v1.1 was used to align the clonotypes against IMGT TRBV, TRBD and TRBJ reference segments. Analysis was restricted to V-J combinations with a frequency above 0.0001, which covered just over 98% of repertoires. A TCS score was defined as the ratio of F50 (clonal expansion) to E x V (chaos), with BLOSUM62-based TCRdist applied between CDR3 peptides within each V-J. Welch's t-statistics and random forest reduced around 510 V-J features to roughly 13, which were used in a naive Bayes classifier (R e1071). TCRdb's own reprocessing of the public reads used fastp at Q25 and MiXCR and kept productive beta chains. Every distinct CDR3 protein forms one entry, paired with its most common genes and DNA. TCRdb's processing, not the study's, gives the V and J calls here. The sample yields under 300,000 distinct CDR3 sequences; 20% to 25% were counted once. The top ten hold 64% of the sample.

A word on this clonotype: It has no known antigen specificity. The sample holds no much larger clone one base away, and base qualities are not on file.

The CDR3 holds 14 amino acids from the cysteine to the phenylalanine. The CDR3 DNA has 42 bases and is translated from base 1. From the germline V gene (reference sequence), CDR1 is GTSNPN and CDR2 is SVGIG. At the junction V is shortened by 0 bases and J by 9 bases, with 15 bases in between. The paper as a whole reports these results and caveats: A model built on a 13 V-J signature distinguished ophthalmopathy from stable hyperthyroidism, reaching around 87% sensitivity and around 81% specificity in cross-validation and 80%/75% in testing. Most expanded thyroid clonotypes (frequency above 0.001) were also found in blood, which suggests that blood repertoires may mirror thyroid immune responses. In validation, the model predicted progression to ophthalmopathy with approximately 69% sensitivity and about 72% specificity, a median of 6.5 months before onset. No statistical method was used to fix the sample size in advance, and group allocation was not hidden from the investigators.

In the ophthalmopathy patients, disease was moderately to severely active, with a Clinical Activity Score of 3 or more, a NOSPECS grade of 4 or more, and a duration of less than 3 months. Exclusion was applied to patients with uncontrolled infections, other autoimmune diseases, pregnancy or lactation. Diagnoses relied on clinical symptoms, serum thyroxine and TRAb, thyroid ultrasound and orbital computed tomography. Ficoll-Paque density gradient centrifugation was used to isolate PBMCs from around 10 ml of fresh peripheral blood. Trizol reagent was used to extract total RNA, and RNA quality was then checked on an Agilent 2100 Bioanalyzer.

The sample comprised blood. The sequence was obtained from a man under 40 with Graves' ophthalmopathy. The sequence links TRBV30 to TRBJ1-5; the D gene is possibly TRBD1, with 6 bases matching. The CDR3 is CAWSVAGGSRPQHF. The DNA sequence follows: TGTGCCTGGAGTGTAGCTGGGGGCAGTCGGCCCCAGCATTTT.